This paragraph covers one T cell receptor beta chain sequence. Antigen: not known. The entry originates in a study of early T cells in non-severe SARS-CoV-2 infection. Broader study findings: A preference for anti-spike CD8 responses marked VDJdb matching, which missed private and CD4 specificities.

The TCR library protocol was used to attach unique molecular identifiers. These identifiers were attached to individual cDNA molecules. One entry per CDR3 protein, called by TCRdb with MiXCR from the 5' RACE reads. This table has roughly 25,000 distinct CDR3 sequences, 4% to 6% appearing once. Germline CDR1 is SEHNR and CDR2 is FQNEAQ (reference sequence). This CDR3 has 15 residues. The V gene end was trimmed by 1 base and the J gene end by 5 bases; junction bases not matched to a gene: 6. The sequenced material came from whole blood. The TCR comes from an adult who was a healthcare worker with PCR-confirmed SARS-CoV-2 infection or an uninfected control (not recorded which). The chain uses TRBV7-9 and TRBJ2-7; 9 nucleotides align to TRBD1. The CDR3 DNA is TGTGCCAGCAGCTTAGGTGACAGGGGGGATGACGAGCAGTACTTC. This codes for CASSLGDRGDDEQYF.